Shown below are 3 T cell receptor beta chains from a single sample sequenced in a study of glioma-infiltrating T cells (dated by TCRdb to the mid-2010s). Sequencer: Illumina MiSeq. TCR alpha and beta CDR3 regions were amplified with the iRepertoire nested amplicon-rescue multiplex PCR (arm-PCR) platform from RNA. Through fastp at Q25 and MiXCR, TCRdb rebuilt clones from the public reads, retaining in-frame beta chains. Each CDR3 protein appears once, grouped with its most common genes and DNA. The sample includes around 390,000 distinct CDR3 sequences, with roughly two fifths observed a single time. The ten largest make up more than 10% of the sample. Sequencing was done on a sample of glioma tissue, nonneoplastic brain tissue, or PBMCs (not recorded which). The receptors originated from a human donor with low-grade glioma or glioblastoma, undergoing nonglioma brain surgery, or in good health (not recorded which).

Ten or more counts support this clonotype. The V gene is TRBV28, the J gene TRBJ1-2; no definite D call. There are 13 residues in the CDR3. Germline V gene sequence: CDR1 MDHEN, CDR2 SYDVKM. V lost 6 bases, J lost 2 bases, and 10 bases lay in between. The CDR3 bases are TGTGCCAGCAGAGAAAGGGTGAACTATGGCTACACCTTC. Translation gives CASRERVNYGYTF.

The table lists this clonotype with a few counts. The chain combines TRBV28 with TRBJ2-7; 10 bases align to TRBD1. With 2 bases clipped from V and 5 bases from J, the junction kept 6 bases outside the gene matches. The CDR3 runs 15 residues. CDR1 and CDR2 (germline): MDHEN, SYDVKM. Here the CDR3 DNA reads TGTGCCAGCAGTTTAATCGGGACAGGGGAAGACGAGCAGTACTTC. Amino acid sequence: CASSLIGTGEDEQYF.

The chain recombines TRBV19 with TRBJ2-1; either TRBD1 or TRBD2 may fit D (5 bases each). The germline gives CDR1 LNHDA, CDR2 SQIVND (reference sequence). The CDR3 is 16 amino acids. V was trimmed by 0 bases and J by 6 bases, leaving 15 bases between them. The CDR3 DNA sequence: TGTGCCAGTAGTATAGAAAGGCAGGGAAGCGGCAATGAGCAGTTCTTC. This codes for CASSIERQGSGNEQFF.